This T cell receptor beta chain appears in the sequencing data of a study of T cells in Graves' hyperthyroidism and ophthalmopathy. Overall study findings and caveats: Median prediction lead before ophthalmopathy onset was about 6.7 months with the model.

Researchers barred patients who had uncontrolled infection, other autoimmune disease, pregnancy or lactation. Sample collection date corresponds to first hyperthyroidism diagnosis, prior to any ophthalmopathy symptoms. The PBMCs were sourced from fresh peripheral blood (about 10 ml). TCR beta CDR3 region amplification was performed from RNA transcripts. An initial round of RT-PCR targeting the TCR CDR3 relied on the HTBI primer set. One entry per CDR3 protein results from TCRdb running MiXCR on the multiplex PCR reads. The sample includes almost 600,000 distinct CDR3 sequences, approximately 15% of them seen just once. In the case of this clonotype: The antigen is undetermined.

The V end was cut by 7 bases, the J end by 1 base, with 14 bases between. Germline V gene data show CDR1 as LNHDA and CDR2 as SQIVND (reference sequence). The CDR3 contains 15 residues. The clonotype comes from a woman in her twenties or thirties with Graves' hyperthyroidism that later progressed to Graves' ophthalmopathy. The sequencing sample was made of blood. The V and J genes are TRBV19 and TRBJ2-1; D is uncertain. CDR3 region: CASTPRGRSYNEQFF. The CDR3 DNA sequence: TGTGCCAGTACCCCCCGCGGCCGTTCCTACAATGAGCAGTTCTTC.